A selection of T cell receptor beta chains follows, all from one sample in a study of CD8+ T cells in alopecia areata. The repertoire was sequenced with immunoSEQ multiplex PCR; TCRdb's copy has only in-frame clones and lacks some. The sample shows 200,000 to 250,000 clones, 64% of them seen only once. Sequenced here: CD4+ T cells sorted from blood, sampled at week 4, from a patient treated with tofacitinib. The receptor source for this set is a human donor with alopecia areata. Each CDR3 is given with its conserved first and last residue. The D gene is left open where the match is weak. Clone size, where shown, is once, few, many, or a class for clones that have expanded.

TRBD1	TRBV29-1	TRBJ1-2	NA	CSARTGEEYGYTF	TGCAGCGCCCGGACAGGGGAAGAGTATGGCTACACCTTC
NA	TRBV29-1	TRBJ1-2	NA	CSVELWAGDGYTF	TGCAGCGTTGAATTGTGGGCAGGGGATGGCTACACCTTC
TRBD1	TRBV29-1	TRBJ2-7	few	CSVGQGFYEQYF	TGCAGCGTTGGACAGGGGTTTTACGAGCAGTACTTC
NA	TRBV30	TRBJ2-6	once	CAWSVRRILGEAGANVLTF	TGTGCCTGGAGTGTAAGACGGATTTTAGGGGAGGCTGGGGCCAACGTCCTGACTTTC
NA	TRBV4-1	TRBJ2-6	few	CASSQDLGYGANVLTF	TGCGCCAGCAGCCAAGATTTGGGATACGGGGCCAACGTCCTGACTTTC
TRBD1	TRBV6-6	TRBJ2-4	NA	CASSYGQGTGGDIQYF	TGTGCCAGCAGTTACGGACAGGGGACGGGGGGAGACATTCAGTACTTC
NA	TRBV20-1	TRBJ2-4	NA	CSAKTINIQYF	TGCAGTGCGAAGACCATAAACATTCAGTACTTC
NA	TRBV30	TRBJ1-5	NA	CAWSHGAGSYNQPQHF	TGTGCCTGGAGTCATGGGGCAGGGAGCTACAATCAGCCCCAGCATTTT
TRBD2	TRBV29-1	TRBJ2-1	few	CSVLVLAGVEQFF	TGCAGCGTCCTCGTGTTAGCGGGGGTCGAGCAGTTCTTC
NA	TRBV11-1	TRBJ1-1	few	CASSLQGRNTEAFF	TGTGCCAGCAGCTTACAGGGGCGGAACACTGAAGCTTTCTTT
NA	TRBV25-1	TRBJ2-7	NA	CASSVGYPYEQYF	TGTGCCAGCAGTGTCGGCTATCCTTACGAGCAGTACTTC
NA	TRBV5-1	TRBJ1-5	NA	CASSLEGRDNQPQHF	TGCGCCAGCAGCTTGGAGGGACGGGACAATCAGCCCCAGCATTTT
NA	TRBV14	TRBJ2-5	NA	CASSQTRGETQYF	TGTGCCAGCAGCCAAACCAGGGGAGAGACCCAGTACTTC
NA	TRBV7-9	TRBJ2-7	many	CASSSTGFYEQYF	TGTGCCAGCAGCTCGACAGGATTCTACGAGCAGTACTTC
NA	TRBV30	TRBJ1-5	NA	CAWSKRGEANQPQHF	TGTGCCTGGAGTAAACGGGGGGAGGCGAATCAGCCCCAGCATTTT
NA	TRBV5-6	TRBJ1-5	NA	CASSLGQSREPQHF	TGTGCCAGCAGCTTGGGACAGTCAAGGGAGCCCCAGCATTTT
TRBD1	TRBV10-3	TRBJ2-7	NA	CAITGEGQDSSNEQYF	TGTGCCATCACAGGGGAAGGACAGGACAGTTCGAACGAGCAGTACTTC
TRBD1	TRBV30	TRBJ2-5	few	CAWSTARTGGISETQYF	TGTGCCTGGAGTACGGCTAGGACAGGGGGTATCTCAGAGACCCAGTACTTC
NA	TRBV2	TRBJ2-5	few	CASSSRGLGWETQYF	TGTGCCAGCAGTTCCCGGGGCCTTGGATGGGAGACCCAGTACTTC
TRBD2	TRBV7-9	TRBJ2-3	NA	CASSSSGTSGTDTQYF	TGTGCCAGCAGCTCCTCCGGGACTAGCGGCACAGATACGCAGTATTTT
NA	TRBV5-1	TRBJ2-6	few	CASSLGQRYSGANVLTF	TGCGCCAGCAGCTTGGGACAGCGCTACTCTGGGGCCAACGTCCTGACTTTC
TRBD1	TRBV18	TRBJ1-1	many	CASSRTGGSTSNTEAFF	TGTGCCAGCTCCCGCACAGGGGGCTCGACCTCGAACACTGAAGCTTTCTTT
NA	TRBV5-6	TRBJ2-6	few	CASSPWAEANVLTF	TGTGCCAGCAGCCCCTGGGCGGAGGCCAACGTCCTGACTTTC
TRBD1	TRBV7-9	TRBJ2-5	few	CASSPGTGQNRETQYF	TGTGCCAGCAGCCCTGGGACAGGCCAGAACCGAGAGACCCAGTACTTC
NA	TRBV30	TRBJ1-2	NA	CAWMVNYGYTF	TGTGCCTGGATGGTAAACTATGGCTACACCTTC
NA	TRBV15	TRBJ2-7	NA	CATSRDPNRYEQYF	TGTGCCACCAGCAGAGATCCGAACAGATACGAGCAGTACTTC
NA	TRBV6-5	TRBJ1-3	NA	CASKGPSKNTIYF	TGTGCCAGCAAGGGACCTAGCAAAAACACCATATATTTT
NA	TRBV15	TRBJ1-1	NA	CATSRGSIGNTEAFF	TGTGCCACCAGCAGGGGGTCCATTGGGAACACTGAAGCTTTCTTT
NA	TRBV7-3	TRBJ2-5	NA	CASSQVGGDGTQYF	TGTGCCAGCAGCCAAGTGGGCGGGGACGGGACCCAGTACTTC
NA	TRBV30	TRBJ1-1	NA	CAWRPGLEYTEAFF	TGTGCCTGGAGGCCGGGCCTCGAGTATACTGAAGCTTTCTTT
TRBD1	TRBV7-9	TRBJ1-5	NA	CASSSAGTASSSNQPQHF	TGTGCCAGCAGCTCCGCCGGGACAGCTTCGTCCAGCAATCAGCCCCAGCATTTT
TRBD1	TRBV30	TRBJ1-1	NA	CAWRDRPKGAFF	TGTGCCTGGAGGGACAGGCCGAAGGGGGCTTTCTTT